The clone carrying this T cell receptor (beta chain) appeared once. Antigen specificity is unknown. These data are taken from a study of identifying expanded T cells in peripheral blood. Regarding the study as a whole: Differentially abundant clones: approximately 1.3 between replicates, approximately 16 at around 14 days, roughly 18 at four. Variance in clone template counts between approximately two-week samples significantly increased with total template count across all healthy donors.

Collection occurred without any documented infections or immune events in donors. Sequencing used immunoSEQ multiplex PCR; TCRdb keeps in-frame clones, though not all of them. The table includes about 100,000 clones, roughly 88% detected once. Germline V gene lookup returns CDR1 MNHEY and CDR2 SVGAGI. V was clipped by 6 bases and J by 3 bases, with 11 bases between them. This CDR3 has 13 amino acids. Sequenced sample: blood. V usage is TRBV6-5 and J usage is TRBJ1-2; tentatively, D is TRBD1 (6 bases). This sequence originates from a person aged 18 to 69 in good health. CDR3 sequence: CASRPDSYYGYTF. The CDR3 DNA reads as TGTGCCAGCAGACCGGACAGTTACTATGGCTACACCTTC.